These T cell receptor beta chains were read from a single sample in a study of T cells in localized non-small cell lung cancer. Generated by immunoSEQ multiplex PCR, the TCRdb table keeps only in-frame clones and is missing some. The repertoire holds around 20,000 clones, with around 89% as singletons. Sequenced material: peripheral blood, taken before any cancer treatment. The receptors stem from a man between 40 and 70 years old with stage I lung adenocarcinoma. Both conserved end residues are part of each CDR3. A D gene is named only where the DNA matches it firmly. Only part of the rows carry a size: once, few, many, or a class if the clone is expanded.

>TRBV30|NA|TRBJ1-5|NA
CAWSVKGQGNQPQHF
TGTGCCTGGAGTGTAAAGGGGCAGGGTAATCAGCCCCAGCATTTT
>TRBV5-6|NA|TRBJ2-7|NA
CASSSGTGLLTSYEQYF
TGTGCCAGCAGCTCCGGAACAGGGCTGCTAACCTCCTACGAGCAGTACTTC
>TRBV9|NA|TRBJ1-3|once
CASSGQRVSGNTIYF
TGTGCCAGCAGTGGACAGCGAGTCTCTGGAAACACCATATATTTT
>TRBV5-6|NA|TRBJ2-1|once
CASSLVGQANEQFF
TGTGCCAGCAGCTTGGTTGGGCAAGCGAATGAGCAGTTCTTC
>TRBV15|NA|TRBJ2-1|NA
CATSRGTLQGSYNEQFF
TGTGCCACCAGCAGAGGGACCTTACAGGGCTCCTACAATGAGCAGTTCTTC
>TRBV5-1|TRBD1|TRBJ1-2|NA
CASSLAGQGARDGYTF
TGCGCCAGCAGCTTGGCAGGACAGGGGGCGCGTGATGGCTACACCTTC
>TRBV30|NA|TRBJ2-3|NA
CAWSVHTGKTDTQYF
TGTGCCTGGAGTGTACATACAGGGAAAACAGATACGCAGTATTTT
>TRBV9|NA|TRBJ1-6|once
CASSVDYTNSPLHF
TGTGCCAGCAGCGTAGATTACACTAATTCACCCCTCCACTTT
>TRBV5-6|NA|TRBJ1-4|once
CASSLYGDEKLFF
TGTGCCAGCAGCTTGTATGGGGATGAAAAACTGTTTTTT
>TRBV19|NA|TRBJ1-4|medium-sized
CASSMGREKLFF
TGTGCCAGTAGTATGGGTCGTGAAAAACTGTTTTTT
>TRBV6-1|NA|TRBJ2-1|NA
CASRLTLMGDQFF
TGTGCCAGCAGATTAACGCTGATGGGGGATCAGTTCTTC
>TRBV10-3|TRBD1|TRBJ1-1|NA
CAISGTGPTEAFF
TGTGCCATCAGTGGGACAGGGCCCACTGAAGCTTTCTTT
>TRBV19|TRBD1|TRBJ2-7|once
CASNTGQAPQYF
TGTGCCAGTAACACAGGACAGGCCCCCCAGTACTTC
>TRBV30|TRBD1|TRBJ1-1|NA
CAWSPGGGNTEAFF
TGTGCCTGGAGCCCAGGGGGGGGCAACACTGAAGCTTTCTTT
>TRBV5-6|NA|TRBJ1-5|once
CASSFMGANQPQHF
TGTGCCAGCAGCTTTATGGGGGCCAATCAGCCCCAGCATTTT
>TRBV5-5|TRBD1|TRBJ1-4|NA
CASTPTGGPEKLFF
TGTGCCAGCACCCCGACAGGGGGCCCGGAAAAACTGTTTTTT
>TRBV15|NA|TRBJ2-7|NA
CATSRPGEDAYEQYF
TGTGCCACCAGCAGACCCGGGGAAGATGCCTACGAGCAGTACTTC
>TRBV18|NA|TRBJ2-5|NA
CASSPQRETQYF
TGTGCCAGCTCACCACAAAGGGAGACCCAGTACTTC
>TRBV20-1|NA|TRBJ2-1|NA
CSAKKTDEQFF
TGCAGTGCTAAGAAGACAGATGAGCAGTTCTTC
>TRBV2|TRBD1|TRBJ2-7|medium-sized
CASLPTGGRGEQYF
TGTGCCAGCCTACCCACAGGGGGCAGAGGCGAGCAGTACTTC
>TRBV9|NA|TRBJ2-7|NA
CASSPVQGRSYEQYF
TGTGCCAGCAGCCCCGTCCAGGGACGCTCCTACGAGCAGTACTTC
>TRBV27|NA|TRBJ1-2|once
CASSSKGEKYGYTF
TGTGCCAGCAGTTCAAAGGGGGAAAAGTATGGCTACACCTTC
>TRBV13|TRBD2|TRBJ2-3|NA
CASSLLRSGALHDTQYF
TGTGCCAGCAGCCTCCTCAGGAGCGGGGCCCTTCATGATACGCAGTATTTT
>TRBV10-1|NA|TRBJ1-3|NA
CASSESGSGNTIYF
TGCGCCAGCAGTGAGTCGGGCTCTGGAAACACCATATATTTT
>TRBV7-6|TRBD2|TRBJ2-7|NA
CASSLATSGQPYEQYF
TGTGCCAGCAGCTTAGCCACTAGCGGACAACCTTACGAGCAGTACTTC
>TRBV5-6|NA|TRBJ2-3|NA
CASSLLTDTQYF
TGTGCCAGCAGCTTGTTAACAGATACGCAGTATTTT
>TRBV18|NA|TRBJ2-3|NA
CASSPFGGSTGTQYF
TGTGCCAGCTCACCGTTTGGGGGTAGCACAGGTACGCAGTATTTT
>TRBV27|NA|TRBJ1-1|NA
CASSLWGKNTEAFF
TGTGCCAGCAGTTTATGGGGAAAGAACACTGAAGCTTTCTTT
>TRBV5-8|NA|TRBJ2-2|NA
CASVAYLANTGELFF
TGTGCCAGCGTGGCATACCTCGCGAACACCGGGGAGCTGTTTTTT
>TRBV27|TRBD2|TRBJ2-3|few
CASSLAAGADTQYF
TGTGCCAGCAGTTTAGCAGCGGGGGCGGATACGCAGTATTTT
>TRBV4-1|NA|TRBJ2-4|NA
CASSQDEAKNIQYF
TGCGCCAGCAGCCAAGACGAAGCCAAAAACATTCAGTACTTC
>TRBV18|TRBD2|TRBJ2-2|NA
CASSPKLAGEGELFF
TGTGCCAGCTCACCAAAACTAGCGGGAGAAGGGGAGCTGTTTTTT
>TRBV5-5|NA|TRBJ2-3|NA
CASSLSEDAQYF
TGTGCCAGCAGCTTGAGTGAAGACGCGCAGTATTTT
>TRBV15|TRBD1|TRBJ2-7|NA
CATSITRGTGRFGSYEQYF
TGTGCCACCAGCATTACTAGGGGGACAGGACGTTTCGGGTCCTACGAGCAGTACTTC
>TRBV19|NA|TRBJ2-3|NA
CASSIGLSDTQYF
TGTGCCAGTAGTATCGGGCTCTCAGATACGCAGTATTTT
>TRBV4-2|TRBD1|TRBJ1-5|NA
CASSQDRGQQTNQPQHF
TGTGCCAGCAGCCAAGACAGGGGACAGCAGACCAATCAGCCCCAGCATTTT
>TRBV27|NA|TRBJ2-3|NA
CASSPLGLLRADTQYF
TGTGCCAGCAGTCCGTTGGGACTTCTCAGGGCAGATACGCAGTATTTT
>TRBV10-2|NA|TRBJ2-2|once
CASSALGRYTGELFF
TGCGCCAGCAGTGCCCTGGGGCGTTACACCGGGGAGCTGTTTTTT
>TRBV7-9|TRBD2|TRBJ2-5|NA
CASSLIASGDQETQYF
TGTGCCAGCAGCTTAATTGCTAGCGGGGATCAAGAGACCCAGTACTTC
>TRBV13|NA|TRBJ2-4|once
CASSLQFLREKNIQYF
TGTGCCAGCAGCTTACAATTCCTCAGGGAGAAAAACATTCAGTACTTC
>TRBV2|NA|TRBJ1-2|NA
CASHAIVTGGYTF
TGTGCCAGTCATGCGATAGTAACGGGGGGCTACACCTTC
>TRBV11-2|TRBD2|TRBJ2-1|NA
CASSLGTSGSHEQFF
TGTGCCAGCAGCCTTGGGACTAGCGGGAGTCATGAGCAGTTCTTC
>TRBV19|TRBD2|TRBJ2-3|NA
CASSIGERGSTDTQYF
TGTGCCAGTAGTATAGGGGAGCGGGGCTCCACAGATACGCAGTATTTT
>TRBV5-1|TRBD2|TRBJ2-7|NA
CASSLEAGAYYSYEQYF
TGCGCCAGCAGCTTGGAAGCGGGGGCTTATTACTCCTACGAGCAGTACTTC
>TRBV6-1|NA|TRBJ2-2|NA
CASSEGAAWAPGELFF
TGTGCCAGCAGTGAAGGGGCAGCCTGGGCCCCCGGGGAGCTGTTTTTT